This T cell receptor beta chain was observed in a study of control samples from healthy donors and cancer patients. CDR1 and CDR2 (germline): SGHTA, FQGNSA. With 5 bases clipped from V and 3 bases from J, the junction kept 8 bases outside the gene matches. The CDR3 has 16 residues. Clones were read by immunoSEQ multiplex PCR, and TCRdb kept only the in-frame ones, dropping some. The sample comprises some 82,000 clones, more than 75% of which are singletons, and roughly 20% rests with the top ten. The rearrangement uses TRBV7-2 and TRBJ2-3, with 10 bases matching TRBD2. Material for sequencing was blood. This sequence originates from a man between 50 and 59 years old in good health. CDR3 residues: CASSPRGSGGTDTQYF. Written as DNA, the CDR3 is TGTGCCAGCAGCCCGAGGGGTAGCGGGGGGACAGATACGCAGTATTTT.